This TCR beta chain was captured in a study of T cells in Graves' hyperthyroidism and ophthalmopathy. Trimming left V 8 bases short and J 0 bases short, with 7 bases between. Germline V gene lookup returns CDR1 MNHEY and CDR2 SMNVEV (reference sequence). The CDR3 runs to 13 residues. There are a few counts of this clonotype. The TCR beta CDR3 regions underwent amplification using RNA transcripts as the source. Using the HTBI primer set, a first-round RT-PCR was run on the TCR CDR3. TCRdb itself ran the multiplex PCR reads through MiXCR, one entry per CDR3 protein. The sample has a few hundred thousand distinct CDR3 sequences; 15% to 20% are singletons.

V is TRBV27 and J is TRBJ2-2; D is perhaps TRBD1 or TRBD2 (5 bases each). Source material: blood. The receptor was isolated from a woman aged 40 to 50 with Graves' ophthalmopathy. This chain's CDR3 is CASEGPNTGELFF. The CDR3 coding sequence is TGTGCCAGCGAGGGACCGAACACCGGGGAGCTGTTTTTT.